The 11 T cell receptor beta chains reported below all come from one sample, sequenced in a study of response to subunit inactivated influenza vaccine (dated by TCRdb to the late 2010s). The library was built by means of RT-PCR. For sequencing, an Illumina HiSeq 2500 was employed. Through fastp at Q25 and MiXCR, TCRdb rebuilt clones from the public reads, retaining in-frame beta chains. Here each entry gathers all rows of one CDR3 protein and keeps the most common genes and DNA. The sample includes 500,000 to 600,000 distinct CDR3 sequences, with 6% to 9% observed a single time. The biggest ten clones account for 10% to 15% of the sample. Specimen: PBMCs from blood, collected roughly 24 months after vaccination. The source is a man in his fifties or sixties who received an inactivated influenza vaccine. Donor details come from another sample of the same person, matched by shared clones.

The chain links TRBV11-2 to TRBJ2-1; the match to TRBD2 covers 7 bases. CDR3 size: 16 residues. CDR1 SGHAT and CDR2 FQNNGV come from the germline V gene. J was trimmed by 7 bases and V by 4 bases; bases with no gene match: 13. CDR3 protein: CASSSILAAVFNEQFF. In DNA, the CDR3 is TGTGCCAGCAGCTCAATTCTAGCGGCGGTTTTTAATGAGCAGTTCTTC.

This clonotype was counted ten times or more. This sequence joins TRBV14 and TRBJ1-2; 10 bases map to TRBD1. J was trimmed by 4 bases and V by 6 bases; bases with no gene match: 5. CDR1 is SGHDN and CDR2 is FVKESK in the germline V gene. The length of the CDR3 is 14 residues. CDR3 coding DNA: TGTGCCAGCAGTCGGACAGGGGGAGGCTATGGCTACACCTTC. The encoded protein is CASSRTGGGYGYTF.

V usage is TRBV5-1 and J usage is TRBJ1-1, with D uncertain. The CDR3 is made up of 16 amino acids. Trimming left V 2 bases short and J 1 base short, with 15 bases between. Germline CDR1 is SGHRS and CDR2 is YFSETQ. The CDR3, as DNA: TGCGCCAGCAGCTTAAACCAATACCTCGAGAACACTGAAGCTTTCTTT. Its translation: CASSLNQYLENTEAFF.

This clonotype was counted many times. This rearrangement joins TRBV10-3 to TRBJ1-4; D not certain. The CDR3 totals 14 residues. V lost 1 base and J lost 5, with 8 bases in between. Looked up from germline, CDR1 is ENHRY and CDR2 is SYGVKD. This CDR3 reads CAISEWQANEKLFF. As DNA, the CDR3 is TGTGCCATCAGTGAGTGGCAGGCAAATGAAAAACTGTTTTTT.

This chain connects TRBV27 to TRBJ2-2; 10 bases match TRBD1. The V and J ends lost 6 bases and 0 bases, in that order; junction bases with no gene match: 4. The CDR3 spans 16 residues. The V gene's germline CDR1 is MNHEY and CDR2 SMNVEV (reference sequence). CDR3 nucleotide sequence: TGTGCCAGCAGGGGACAGGGGCGAACGAACACCGGGGAGCTGTTTTTT. Its translation is CASRGQGRTNTGELFF.

The chain uses TRBV12-3 or TRBV12-4 and TRBJ1-6; D remains ambiguous. The V gene lost 6 bases and the J gene lost 5 bases, with 8 bases spanning the gap. The CDR3 has 13 residues. CDR3: CASRSGDNSPLHF. DNA for the CDR3: TGTGCCAGCAGGAGCGGGGATAATTCACCCCTCCACTTT.

This clonotype was recorded a few times. This rearrangement joins TRBV7-2 to TRBJ2-7; D is tentatively TRBD1 or TRBD2 (5 bases each). Deletions cut 3 bases from V and 6 bases from J, with 9 bases between. The CDR3 is 12 amino acids. The germline gives CDR1 SGHTA, CDR2 FQGNSA. The CDR3 spells CASSFRAGEQYF. The CDR3 bases are TGTGCCAGCAGCTTCAGGGCGGGCGAGCAGTACTTC.

This clonotype occurred many times. The genes are TRBV15 and TRBJ2-5; no firm D call. V was clipped by 0 bases and J by 5 bases, with 7 bases between them. CDR3 length: 13 residues. CDR1 is LNHNV and CDR2 is YYDKDF in the germline V gene (reference sequence). This chain's CDR3 is CATSREIQETQYF. The CDR3 region has the DNA TGTGCCACCAGCAGAGAGATCCAGGAGACCCAGTACTTC.

The chain joins TRBV29-1 to TRBJ1-1; tentative D call: TRBD1 (5 bases). Looked up from germline, CDR1 is SQVTM and CDR2 is ANQGSEA. The CDR3 runs 13 residues. V gave up 4 bases and J gave up 1 base, with 10 bases separating them. This CDR3 reads CSVASGTNTEAFF. CDR3 coding DNA: TGCAGCGTTGCATCAGGGACGAACACTGAAGCTTTCTTT.

This clonotype came up a few times. The rearrangement joins TRBV3-1 to TRBJ2-1; D might be TRBD2 (6 bases). Trimming left V 4 bases short and J 2 bases short, with 15 bases between. Germline CDR1 reads LGHDT; CDR2 reads YNNKEL (reference sequence). This CDR3 spans 16 amino acids. DNA of the CDR3: TGTGCCAGCAGCCCTTACTTTGGAGGGGCCTACAATGAGCAGTTCTTC. As protein: CASSPYFGGAYNEQFF.

V usage is TRBV12-3 or TRBV12-4 and J usage is TRBJ2-1, with D possibly called TRBD1 or TRBD2 (6 bases each). Between the trimmed V and J ends, which lost 4 bases and 9 bases, there was a span of 25 bases. The CDR3 is 17 residues long. The CDR3 loop is CASSSQGGAGRYGEQFF. The DNA for the CDR3 is TGTGCCAGCAGTTCCCAAGGGGGAGCGGGTAGATACGGTGAGCAGTTCTTC.